The next 5 T cell receptor beta chains were all read from a single sample in a study of identical twins. TCRdb recomputed calls from the 5' RACE reads with MiXCR, one row per CDR3 protein. Of about 690,000 distinct CDR3 sequences listed, approximately 6.1% are singletons. The sample was naive T cells sorted from blood. All receptors come from a man aged 18 to 30 in good health.

The chain is built from TRBV7-2 and TRBJ2-7, with 9 bases lining up with TRBD2. Germline V gene data show CDR1 as SGHTA and CDR2 as FQGNSA. The trim removed 1 base at V and 7 bases at J, leaving 8 bases unmatched. This CDR3 comprises 15 residues. CDR3 DNA sequence: TGTGCCAGCAGCTTAGGGGCTAGCGGGACGGAAGAGCAGTACTTC. Translating gives CASSLGASGTEEQYF. The full variable domain, completed using reference TRBV7-2 and TRBJ2-7, is GAGVSQSPSNKVTEKGKDVELRCDPISGHTALYWYRQSLGQGLEFLIYFQGNSAPDKSGLPSDRFSAERTGGSVSTLTIQRTQQEDSAVYLCASSLGASGTEEQYFGPGTRLTVT.

In this sample, this clonotype turned up many times. This chain connects TRBV5-1 to TRBJ1-2, with no clear D. The CDR3 is 15 amino acids. Germline-derived CDR1 and CDR2 are SGHRS and YFSETQ. The ends were cut back, 0 bases at V and 2 bases at J, with 11 bases in the middle. CDR3 loop: CASSLDGGYNYGYTF. CDR3 in DNA: TGCGCCAGCAGCTTGGATGGAGGGTACAACTATGGCTACACCTTC.

This clonotype was counted ten times or more. This rearrangement joins TRBV29-1 to TRBJ2-7, with 10 positions matching TRBD1. V lost 7 bases, J lost 6 bases, and 6 bases stayed unmatched. The CDR3 is made up of 12 amino acids. Germline values: CDR1 SQVTM, CDR2 ANQGSEA. The CDR3 protein is CSAGTGEREQYF. The CDR3 nucleotides read TGCAGCGCCGGGACAGGGGAGCGCGAGCAGTACTTC.

In this sample, this clonotype turned up many times. The chain carries TRBV9 and TRBJ2-3, with D perhaps being TRBD1 or TRBD2 (5 bases each). This CDR3 has 16 residues. Germline CDR1 SGDLS, CDR2 YYNGEE. Trimming left V 4 bases short and J 4 bases short, with 19 bases between. CDR3 residues: CASSPGMASRPDTQYF. The CDR3 region has the DNA TGTGCCAGCAGCCCAGGGATGGCTAGCCGGCCAGATACGCAGTATTTT.

This clonotype has at least ten counts. J is TRBJ2-1 and V is TRBV10-3, with no clear D. Trimming pared 9 bases from V and 0 bases from J, leaving 15 bases between. This CDR3 has 15 amino acids. Looked up from germline, CDR1 is ENHRY and CDR2 is SYGVKD. Here the CDR3 DNA reads TGTGCCATTCAAAGGGCTGTAAGCTCCTACAATGAGCAGTTCTTC. This translates into CAIQRAVSSYNEQFF.